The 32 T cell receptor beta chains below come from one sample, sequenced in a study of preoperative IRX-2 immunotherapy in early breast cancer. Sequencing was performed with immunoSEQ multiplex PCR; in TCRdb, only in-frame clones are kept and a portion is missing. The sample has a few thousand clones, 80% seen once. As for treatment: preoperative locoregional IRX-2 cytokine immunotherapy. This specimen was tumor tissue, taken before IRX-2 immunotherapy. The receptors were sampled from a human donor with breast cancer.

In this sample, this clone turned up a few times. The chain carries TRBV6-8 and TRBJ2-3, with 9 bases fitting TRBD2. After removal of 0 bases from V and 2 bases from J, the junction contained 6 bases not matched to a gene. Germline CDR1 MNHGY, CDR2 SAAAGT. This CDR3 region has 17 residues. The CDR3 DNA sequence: TGTGCCAGCAGTTACTCTCCTAGCGGGGACTACACAGATACGCAGTATTTT. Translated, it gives CASSYSPSGDYTDTQYF.

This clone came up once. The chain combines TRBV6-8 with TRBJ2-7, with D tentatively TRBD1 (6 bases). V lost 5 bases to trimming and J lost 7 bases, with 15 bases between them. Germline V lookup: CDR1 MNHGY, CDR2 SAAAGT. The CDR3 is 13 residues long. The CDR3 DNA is TGTGCCAGCAGTAGCACAGGGTTACGGGAGCAGTACTTC. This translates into CASSSTGLREQYF.

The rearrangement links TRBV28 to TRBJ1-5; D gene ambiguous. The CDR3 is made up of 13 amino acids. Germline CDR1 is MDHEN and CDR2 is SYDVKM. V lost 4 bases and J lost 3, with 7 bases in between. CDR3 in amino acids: CASSWANNQPQHF. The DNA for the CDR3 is TGTGCCAGCAGTTGGGCCAACAATCAGCCCCAGCATTTT.

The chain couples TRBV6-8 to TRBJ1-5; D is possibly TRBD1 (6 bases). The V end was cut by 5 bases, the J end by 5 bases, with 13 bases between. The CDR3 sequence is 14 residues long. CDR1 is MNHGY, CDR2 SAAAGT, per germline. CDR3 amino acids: CASSDRTVYQPQHF. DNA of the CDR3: TGTGCCAGCAGTGATAGGACAGTTTATCAGCCCCAGCATTTT.

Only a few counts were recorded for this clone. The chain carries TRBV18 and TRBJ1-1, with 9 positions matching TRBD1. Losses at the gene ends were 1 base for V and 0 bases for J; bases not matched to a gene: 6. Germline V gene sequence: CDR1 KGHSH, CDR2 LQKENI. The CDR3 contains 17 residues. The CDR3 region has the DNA TGTGCCAGCTCACCACGTGACAGGGGGTATATGAACACTGAAGCTTTCTTT. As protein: CASSPRDRGYMNTEAFF.

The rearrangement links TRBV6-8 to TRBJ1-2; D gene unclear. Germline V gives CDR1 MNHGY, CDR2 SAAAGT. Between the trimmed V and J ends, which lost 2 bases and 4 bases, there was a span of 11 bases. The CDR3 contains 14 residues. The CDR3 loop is CASSYRPGFYGYTF. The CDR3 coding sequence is TGTGCCAGCAGTTACCGGCCGGGGTTCTATGGCTACACCTTC.

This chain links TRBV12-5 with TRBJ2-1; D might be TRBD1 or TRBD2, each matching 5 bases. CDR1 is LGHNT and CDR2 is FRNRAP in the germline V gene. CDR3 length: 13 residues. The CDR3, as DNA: TGTGCCAGCCGGGACGCAGCCTACAATGAGCAGTTCTTC. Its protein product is CASRDAAYNEQFF.

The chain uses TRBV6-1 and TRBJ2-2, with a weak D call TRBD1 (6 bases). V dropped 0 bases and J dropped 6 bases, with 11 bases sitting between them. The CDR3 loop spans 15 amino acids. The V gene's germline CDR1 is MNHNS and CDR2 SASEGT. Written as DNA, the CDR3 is TGTGCCAGCAGTGAAGCGTACAGGGATCCCGGGGAGCTGTTTTTT. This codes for CASSEAYRDPGELFF.

The CDR3 region has the DNA TGTGCCAGCAGTGAATACGGTTTTGGCGATAACACTGAAGCTTTCTTT. Translating gives CASSEYGFGDNTEAFF. The rearrangement uses TRBV25-1 and TRBJ1-1; no clear D gene. The length of the CDR3 is 16 residues. The germline V gene has CDR1 MGHDK and CDR2 SYGVNS. Deletions cut 0 bases from V and 2 bases from J, with 13 bases between.

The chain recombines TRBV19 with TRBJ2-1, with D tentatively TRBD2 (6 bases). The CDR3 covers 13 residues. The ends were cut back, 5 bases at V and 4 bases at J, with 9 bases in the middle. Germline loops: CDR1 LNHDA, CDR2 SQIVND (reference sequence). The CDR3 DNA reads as TGTGCCAGTAGTCGGAGCGGGTACAATGAGCAGTTCTTC. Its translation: CASSRSGYNEQFF.

The CDR3 spells CASTEQANTEAFF. The CDR3 DNA reads TGCGCCAGCACGGAACAGGCAAACACTGAAGCTTTCTTT. The gene calls are TRBV10-2 and TRBJ1-1, with a possible D match to TRBD1 (5 bases). From germline, CDR1 is WSHSY and CDR2 SAAADI. The CDR3 length is 13 residues. Trimming stripped 7 bases from V and 2 bases from J, with 11 bases between.

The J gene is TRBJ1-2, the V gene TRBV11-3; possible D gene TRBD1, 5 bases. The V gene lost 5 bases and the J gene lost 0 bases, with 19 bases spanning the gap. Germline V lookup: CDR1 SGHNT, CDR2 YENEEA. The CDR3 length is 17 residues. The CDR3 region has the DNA TGTGCCAGCAGCCGCAAAGGTGGAACAGGCTCTAACTATGGCTACACCTTC. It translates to CASSRKGGTGSNYGYTF. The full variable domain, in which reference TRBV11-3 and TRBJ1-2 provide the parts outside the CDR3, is EAGVVQSPRYKIIEKKQPVAFWCNPISGHNTLYWYLQNLGQGPELLIRYENEEAVDDSQLPKDRFSAERLKGVDSTLKIQPAELGDSAVYLCASSRKGGTGSNYGYTFGSGTRLTVV.

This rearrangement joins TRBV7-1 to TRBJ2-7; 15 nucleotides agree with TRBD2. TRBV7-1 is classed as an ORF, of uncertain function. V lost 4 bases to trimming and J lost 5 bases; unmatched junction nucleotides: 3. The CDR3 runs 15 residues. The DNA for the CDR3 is TGTGCCAGCAGCTTTCGGACTAGCGGGAGGGACGAGCAGTACTTC. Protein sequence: CASSFRTSGRDEQYF.

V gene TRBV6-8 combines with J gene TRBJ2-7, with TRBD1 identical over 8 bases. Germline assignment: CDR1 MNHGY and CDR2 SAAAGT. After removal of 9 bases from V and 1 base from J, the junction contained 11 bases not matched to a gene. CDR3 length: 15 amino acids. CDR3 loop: CASIKGTGLSYEQYF. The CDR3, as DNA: TGTGCCAGTATTAAAGGGACAGGTCTTTCCTACGAGCAGTACTTC.

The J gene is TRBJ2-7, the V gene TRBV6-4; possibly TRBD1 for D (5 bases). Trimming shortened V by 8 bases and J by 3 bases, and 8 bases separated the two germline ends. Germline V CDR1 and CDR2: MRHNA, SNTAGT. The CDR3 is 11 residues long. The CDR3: CASQGNYEQYF. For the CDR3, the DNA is TGTGCCAGCCAGGGAAACTACGAGCAGTACTTC.

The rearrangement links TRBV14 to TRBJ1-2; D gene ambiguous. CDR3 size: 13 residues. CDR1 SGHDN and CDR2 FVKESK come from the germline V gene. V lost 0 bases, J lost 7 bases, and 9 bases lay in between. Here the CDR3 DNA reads TGTGCCAGCAGCCAAGATACCGGGAGTGGCTACACCTTC. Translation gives CASSQDTGSGYTF.

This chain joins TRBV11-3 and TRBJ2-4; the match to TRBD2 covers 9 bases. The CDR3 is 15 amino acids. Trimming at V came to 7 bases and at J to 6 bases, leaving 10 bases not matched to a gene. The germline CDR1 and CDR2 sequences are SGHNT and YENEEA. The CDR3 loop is CASTRQVTSGNIQYF. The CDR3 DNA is TGTGCCAGCACCCGTCAAGTGACTAGCGGAAACATTCAGTACTTC. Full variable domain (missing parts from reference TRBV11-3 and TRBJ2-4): EAGVVQSPRYKIIEKKQPVAFWCNPISGHNTLYWYLQNLGQGPELLIRYENEEAVDDSQLPKDRFSAERLKGVDSTLKIQPAELGDSAVYLCASTRQVTSGNIQYFGAGTRLSVL.

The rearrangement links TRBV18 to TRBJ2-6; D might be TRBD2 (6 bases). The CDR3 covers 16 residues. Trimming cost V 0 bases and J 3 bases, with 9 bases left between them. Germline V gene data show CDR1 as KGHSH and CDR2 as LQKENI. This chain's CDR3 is CASSPPSGRGANVLTF. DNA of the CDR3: TGTGCCAGCTCACCACCGAGCGGGCGTGGGGCCAACGTCCTGACTTTC.

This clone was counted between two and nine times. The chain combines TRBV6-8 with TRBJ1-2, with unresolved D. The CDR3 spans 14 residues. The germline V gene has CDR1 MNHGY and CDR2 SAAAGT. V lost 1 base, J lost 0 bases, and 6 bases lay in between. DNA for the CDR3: TGTGCCAGCAGTTACTACAGTACTAACTATGGCTACACCTTC. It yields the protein CASSYYSTNYGYTF.

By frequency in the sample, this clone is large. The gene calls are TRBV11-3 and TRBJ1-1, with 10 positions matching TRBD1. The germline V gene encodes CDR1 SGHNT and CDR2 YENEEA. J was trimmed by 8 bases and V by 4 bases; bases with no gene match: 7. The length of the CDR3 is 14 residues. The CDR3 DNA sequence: TGTGCCAGCAGCTACAGGACAGGGGGTCCCGAAGCTTTCTTT. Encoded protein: CASSYRTGGPEAFF. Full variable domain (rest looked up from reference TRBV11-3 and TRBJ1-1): EAGVVQSPRYKIIEKKQPVAFWCNPISGHNTLYWYLQNLGQGPELLIRYENEEAVDDSQLPKDRFSAERLKGVDSTLKIQPAELGDSAVYLCASSYRTGGPEAFFGQGTRLTVV.

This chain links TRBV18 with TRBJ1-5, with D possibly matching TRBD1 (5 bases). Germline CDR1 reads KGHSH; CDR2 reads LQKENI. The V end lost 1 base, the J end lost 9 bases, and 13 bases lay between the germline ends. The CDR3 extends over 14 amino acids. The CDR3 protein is CASSPRGAEGPQHF. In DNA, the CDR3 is TGTGCCAGCTCACCACGAGGGGCGGAGGGGCCCCAGCATTTT. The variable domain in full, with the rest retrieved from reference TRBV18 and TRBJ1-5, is NAGVMQNPRHLVRRRGQEARLRCSPMKGHSHVYWYRQLPEEGLKFMVYLQKENIIDESGMPKERFSAEFPKEGPSILRIQQVVRGDSAAYFCASSPRGAEGPQHFGDGTRLSIL.

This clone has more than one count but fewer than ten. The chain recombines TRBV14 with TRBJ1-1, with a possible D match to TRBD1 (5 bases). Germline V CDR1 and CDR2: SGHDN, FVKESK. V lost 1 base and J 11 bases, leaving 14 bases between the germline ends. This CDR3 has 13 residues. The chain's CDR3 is CASSQGQITVAFF. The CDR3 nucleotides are TGTGCCAGCAGCCAAGGACAGATCACGGTGGCTTTCTTT.

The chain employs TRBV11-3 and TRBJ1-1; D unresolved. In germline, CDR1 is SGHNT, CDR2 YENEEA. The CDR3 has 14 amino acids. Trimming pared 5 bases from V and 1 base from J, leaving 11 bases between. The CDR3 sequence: CASSLTDGNTEAFF. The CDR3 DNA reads TGTGCCAGCAGCCTGACGGACGGGAACACTGAAGCTTTCTTT. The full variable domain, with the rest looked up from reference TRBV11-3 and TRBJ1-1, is EAGVVQSPRYKIIEKKQPVAFWCNPISGHNTLYWYLQNLGQGPELLIRYENEEAVDDSQLPKDRFSAERLKGVDSTLKIQPAELGDSAVYLCASSLTDGNTEAFFGQGTRLTVV.

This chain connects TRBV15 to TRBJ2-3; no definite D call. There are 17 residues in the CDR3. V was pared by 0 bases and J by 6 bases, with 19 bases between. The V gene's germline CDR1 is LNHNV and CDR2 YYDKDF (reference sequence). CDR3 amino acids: CATSREVYPPPRDTQYF. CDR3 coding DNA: TGTGCCACCAGCAGAGAAGTCTACCCCCCGCCCCGGGATACGCAGTATTTT.

The CDR3 nucleotides are TGTGCCAGCAGCCTTAGAGCGGGAGTAGGGAATGAGCAGTTCTTC. Translation: CASSLRAGVGNEQFF. This chain connects TRBV11-3 to TRBJ2-1; 8 bases line up with TRBD2. J gave up 7 bases and V 5 bases, and 10 bases lay outside the gene matches. Germline V lookup: CDR1 SGHNT, CDR2 YENEEA. There are 15 residues in the CDR3.

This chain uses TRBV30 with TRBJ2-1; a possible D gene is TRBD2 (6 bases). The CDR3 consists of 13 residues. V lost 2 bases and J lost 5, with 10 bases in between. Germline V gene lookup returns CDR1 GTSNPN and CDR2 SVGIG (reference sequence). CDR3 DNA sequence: TGTGCCTGGAGTTCTGGCGGGAACAATGAGCAGTTCTTC. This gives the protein CAWSSGGNNEQFF.

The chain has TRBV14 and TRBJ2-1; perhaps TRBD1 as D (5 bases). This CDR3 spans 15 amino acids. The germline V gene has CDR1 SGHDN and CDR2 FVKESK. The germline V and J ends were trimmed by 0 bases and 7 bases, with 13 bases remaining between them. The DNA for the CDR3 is TGTGCCAGCAGCCAAGACAGGGCACGAGCAAATGAGCAGTTCTTC. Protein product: CASSQDRARANEQFF.

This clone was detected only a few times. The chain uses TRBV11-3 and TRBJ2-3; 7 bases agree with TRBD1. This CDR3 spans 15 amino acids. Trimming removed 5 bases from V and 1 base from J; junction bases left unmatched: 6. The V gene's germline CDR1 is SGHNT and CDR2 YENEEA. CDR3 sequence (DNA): TGTGCCAGCAGCCCCAGGGGGAGAGGCACAGATACGCAGTATTTT. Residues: CASSPRGRGTDTQYF.

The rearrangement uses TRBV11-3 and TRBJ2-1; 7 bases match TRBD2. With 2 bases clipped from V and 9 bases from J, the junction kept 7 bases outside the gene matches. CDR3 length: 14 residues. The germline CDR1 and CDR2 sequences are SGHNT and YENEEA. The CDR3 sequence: CASSLRPGGSEQFF. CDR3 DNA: TGTGCCAGCAGCTTAAGGCCGGGAGGCAGTGAGCAGTTCTTC.

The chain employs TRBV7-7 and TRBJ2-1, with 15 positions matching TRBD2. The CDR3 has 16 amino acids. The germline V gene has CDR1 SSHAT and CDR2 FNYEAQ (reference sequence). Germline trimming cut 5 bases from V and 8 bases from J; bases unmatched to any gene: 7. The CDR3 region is CASSPRTSGRADEQFF. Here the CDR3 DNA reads TGTGCCAGCAGCCCGAGGACTAGCGGGAGGGCAGATGAGCAGTTCTTC.

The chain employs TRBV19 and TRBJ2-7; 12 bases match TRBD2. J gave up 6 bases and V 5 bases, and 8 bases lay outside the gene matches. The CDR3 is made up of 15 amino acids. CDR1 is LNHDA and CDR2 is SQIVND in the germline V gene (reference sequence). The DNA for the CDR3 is TGTGCCAGTAGTCCCAGACTAGCGGGAGAAGGCGAGCAGTACTTC. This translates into CASSPRLAGEGEQYF.

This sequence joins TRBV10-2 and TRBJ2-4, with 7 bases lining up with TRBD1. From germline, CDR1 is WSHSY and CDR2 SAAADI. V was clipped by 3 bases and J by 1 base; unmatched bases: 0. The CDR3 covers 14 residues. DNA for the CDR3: TGCGCCAGCAGTGAACAGGGGGCCAAAAACATTCAGTACTTC. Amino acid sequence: CASSEQGAKNIQYF.